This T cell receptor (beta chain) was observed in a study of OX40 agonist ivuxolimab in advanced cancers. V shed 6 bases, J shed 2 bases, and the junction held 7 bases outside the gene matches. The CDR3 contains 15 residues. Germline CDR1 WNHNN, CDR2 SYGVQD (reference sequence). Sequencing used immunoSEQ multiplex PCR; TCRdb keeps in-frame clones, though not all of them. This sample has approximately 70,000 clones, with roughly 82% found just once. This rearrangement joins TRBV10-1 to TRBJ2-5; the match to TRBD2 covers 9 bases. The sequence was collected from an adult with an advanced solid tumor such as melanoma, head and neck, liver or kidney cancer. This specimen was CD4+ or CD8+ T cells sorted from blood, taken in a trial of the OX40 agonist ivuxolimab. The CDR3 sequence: CASSASAGGQETQYF. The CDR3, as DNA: TGCGCCAGCAGCGCTTCAGCGGGGGGTCAAGAGACCCAGTACTTC.